This T cell receptor (beta chain) was sequenced for a study of cytomegalovirus exposure and HLA in healthy donors. Whole-study context: Later, an analysis reported that the approximately 120 validation repertoires had used the same platform as the 500 to 750 first-cohort repertoires. Study-level results: The classifier, whose performance was assessed in both the original and validation cohorts, reportedly diagnosed cytomegalovirus status with high specificity and sensitivity. The tendency of first-cohort TCR clusters to co-occur in the 120 or so validation repertoires emerged from a later analysis.

V was shortened by 0 bases and J by 3 bases, with 11 bases between the two germline ends. Per germline, CDR1 SEHNR and CDR2 FQNEAQ (reference sequence). This CDR3 region has 15 residues. Comments on this clone: Its matching antigen is unknown.

Only in-frame clones appear in the TCRdb table, and some are missing; sequencing was by immunoSEQ multiplex PCR. The sample records 250,000 to 400,000 clones, 88% being singletons. V usage is TRBV7-9 and J usage is TRBJ1-1; D is unclear. This receptor was taken from a man aged 30-40 years in good health and CMV-seronegative. The sample comprised PBMCs. The CDR3 sequence is CASSLAVPGDTEAFF. For the CDR3, the DNA is TGTGCCAGCAGCTTAGCGGTTCCCGGGGACACTGAAGCTTTCTTT. The full variable domain, with the rest looked up from reference TRBV7-9 and TRBJ1-1, is DTGVSQNPRHKITKRGQNVTFRCDPISEHNRLYWYRQTLGQGPEFLTYFQNEAQLEKSRLLSDRFSAERPKGSFSTLEIQRTEQGDSAMYLCASSLAVPGDTEAFFGQGTRLTVV.